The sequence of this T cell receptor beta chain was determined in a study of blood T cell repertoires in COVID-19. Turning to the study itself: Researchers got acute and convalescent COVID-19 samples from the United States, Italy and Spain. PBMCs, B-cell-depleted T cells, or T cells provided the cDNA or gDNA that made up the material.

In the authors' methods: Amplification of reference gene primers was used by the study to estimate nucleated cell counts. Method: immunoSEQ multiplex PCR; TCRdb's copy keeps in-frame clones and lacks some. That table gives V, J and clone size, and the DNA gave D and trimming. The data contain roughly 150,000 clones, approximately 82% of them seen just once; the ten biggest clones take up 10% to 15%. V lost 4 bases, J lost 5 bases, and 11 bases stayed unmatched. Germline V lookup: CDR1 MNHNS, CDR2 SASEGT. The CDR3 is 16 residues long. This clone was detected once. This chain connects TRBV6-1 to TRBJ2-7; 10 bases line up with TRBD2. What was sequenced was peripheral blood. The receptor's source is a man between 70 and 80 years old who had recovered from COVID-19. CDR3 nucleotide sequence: TGTGCCAGCAGTGGGGTGGGACTAGCGCAATCGGACGAGCAGTACTTC. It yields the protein CASSGVGLAQSDEQYF.